Here is one T cell receptor (beta chain) with its context. The target antigen is unknown. V lost 3 bases and J lost 4, with 15 bases in between. This CDR3 is 15 amino acids long. Germline V lookup: CDR1 MDHEN, CDR2 SYDVKM. Researchers ran the PCR with 60 Vbeta and 13 Jbeta primers. TCRdb keeps only in-frame clones here, not all; method: immunoSEQ multiplex PCR. The table includes over 60,000 clones, about 69% detected once. This record belongs to a study of cytomegalovirus exposure and HLA in healthy donors. Study results and limitations: Data from an earlier analysis indicated that most TCR beta V segments were productive either about 87% or about 30% of the time. TRBV6-2, TRBV6-3 and other indistinguishable V segments were excluded. It was reported in a later analysis that an Asian-associated ancestry cluster showed fewer N-insertions than the roughly 670-donor mean.

This chain uses TRBV28 with TRBJ2-5; a weak D match, TRBD2 (5 bases). The sequenced sample consisted of PBMCs. The receptor was isolated from a woman aged 30 to 39 in good health and CMV-seronegative. This CDR3 reads CASSLGDSRAETQYF. The CDR3, as DNA: TGTGCCAGCAGTTTGGGTGATTCGAGGGCAGAGACCCAGTACTTC.